The present T cell receptor (beta chain) was sequenced within a study of CD8+CD57+ T cells in acquired aplastic anemia. Study information: On average, sorted CD4+ and CD8+ cells gave 3.2 ug of DNA. Notes on the study in general: Patients and controls shared 25 to 35 CD8+ CDR3 sequences, which appeared highly expressed in patients and within their immunodominant clones.

According to the study, genomic DNA was the template for TCR beta VDJ and CDR3 profiling. TCRdb ran MiXCR on the reads and lists one entry per CDR3 protein. Here the sample spans 300,000 or so distinct CDR3 sequences, roughly 61% being singletons. Sequenced patients had shown CD8+CD57+ cell expansion by flow cytometry. Each patient had severe acquired aplastic anemia. No therapy was given to patients before blood sampling. This clonotype appeared a single time. Its antigen remains unidentified. Germline V gene sequence: CDR1 SGDLS, CDR2 YYNGEE. This CDR3 contains 15 residues. V was cut by 5 bases and J by 8 bases, with 22 bases left in between.

Material: sorted CD4+, CD8+, or CD8+CD57+ T cells (not recorded which) from PBMCs. This receptor was identified in a human donor with aplastic anemia. The chain combines TRBV9 with TRBJ1-2; TRBD1 might be the D (5 bases). The CDR3 nucleotides read TGTGCCAGCAGTCGGACACTCTCTACCAAGGAGGGCTACACCTTC. This codes for CASSRTLSTKEGYTF.